This T cell receptor (beta chain) is drawn from a study of blood T cell repertoires in COVID-19. Overall study: Sources were T cells, B-cell-depleted T cells, or PBMCs; the material itself was cDNA or gDNA.

TCRdb's copy holds only in-frame clones and misses some; the assay was immunoSEQ multiplex PCR. The sample holds 50,000 to 60,000 clones, approximately 82% seen once. The CDR3 totals 14 residues. The germline V and J ends were trimmed by 3 bases and 7 bases, with 13 bases remaining between them. Germline CDR1 and CDR2: SGDLS and YYNGEE. This receptor was identified in a human donor in a cohort sampled during active or convalescent COVID-19. Sequencing used peripheral blood. The chain links TRBV9 to TRBJ1-4, with a tentative D call TRBD1 (6 bases). This chain's CDR3 is CASSGTGNFEKLFF. CDR3 DNA sequence: TGTGCCAGCAGCGGAACAGGGAATTTTGAAAAACTGTTTTTT.